This TCR beta chain originates from a study of T cell repertoires in cytomegalovirus infection (dated by TCRdb to about 2019). Concerning the study at large: The peptide stimulations were aimed at well-studied HLA-B-restricted epitopes as well as recently identified HLA-C-restricted CMV epitopes, whose presentation resists viral immunomodulation. Donor HLA type was relevant to the analysis, because carriage of CMV infection together with the matching HLA type was indicated by public TCR beta signatures.

Instrument on record: Illumina HiSeq 1500. TCRdb ran its own pipeline on the public reads, namely fastp trimming at Q25 and MiXCR clone calling, and kept in-frame beta chains. Every CDR3 protein is listed once, alongside the most common genes and DNA of its rows. The sample table records fewer than 950,000 distinct CDR3 sequences; approximately 29% of these occur just once. The leading ten clones occupy 9.5% to 15% of the sample. This clonotype occurred many times. The antigen it binds to is not known. At one boundary the junction diverges from the germline segment, which might be a read error. Taken from cysteine to phenylalanine, the CDR3 has 15 residues. The read is trimmed to its CDR3 DNA, 45 bases read in frame from base 1. The germline V gene (reference sequence) specifies SSHAT as CDR1 and FNYEAQ as CDR2. Interpreted using the paper, the treatment or condition label stands for: in vitro stimulation with specific CMV peptide epitopes to enrich CMV-specific T cells.

What the study reported, not specific to this receptor: The ex vivo response was dominated by HLA-C-restricted CMV-specific TCR beta clonotypes, which also provided the single most frequent clonotype in two of eight donors. Cumulative frequency of public TCR beta family members discriminated carriers of CMV infection plus the relevant HLA type in this cohort and an independent 352-donor cohort.

The source material was cultured CD8+ T cells from PBMCs, sampled from culture after CMV antigen stimulation. The V and J segments used are TRBV7-7 and TRBJ2-7; a tentative D match to TRBD2 spans 5 bases. The sequence derives from a human donor in good health (CMV status not recorded). Some clones in this sample may be carry-over from other donors' samples. The DNA sequence reads TGTGCTAGCAGCTTAGGCACCACTAGCTCCTACGAGCAGTACTTC. Its coded protein is CASSLGTTSSYEQYF.